The present T cell receptor (beta chain) was sequenced within a study of a mutant IDH1 vaccine in newly diagnosed glioma. On the study more broadly: In some groups vaccination began 4-6 weeks post-radiotherapy; others received it with temozolomide. Patients were pretreated with radiotherapy, temozolomide, or both, mostly both.

There are 15 residues in the CDR3. The V segment lost 0 bases and the J segment 0 bases; nucleotides outside the gene matches: 0. Germline CDR1 SGDLS, CDR2 YYNGEE. Time point here: week 5, during vaccination. In every dose of vaccine, 300 ug of mutant IDH1 20-mer peptide was given alongside topical imiquimod. The astrocytomas were IDH1-mutant, ATRX-negative, and WHO grade 3 or 4. Clones were read by immunoSEQ multiplex PCR, and TCRdb kept only the in-frame ones, dropping some. The sample records tens of thousands of clones, 80% to 90% being singletons. Notes on this clone: The antigen is not known.

This clonotype was obtained from a woman between 50 and 59 years old with glioma. Sequenced material: PBMCs, taken from a glioma patient whose treatment included an IDH1 peptide vaccine. This rearrangement joins TRBV9 to TRBJ1-3; 7 positions match TRBD1. The CDR3 is CASSVGDSSGNTIYF. The CDR3 DNA reads as TGTGCCAGCAGCGTAGGGGACAGCTCTGGAAACACCATATATTTT. Drawing the rest from reference TRBV9 and TRBJ1-3, the complete variable domain is DSGVTQTPKHLITATGQRVTLRCSPRSGDLSVYWYQQSLDQGLQFLIQYYNGEERAKGNILERFSAQQFPDLHSELNLSSLELGDSALYFCASSVGDSSGNTIYFGEGSWLTVV.